This T cell receptor (beta chain) appears in the sequencing data of a study of cytomegalovirus exposure and HLA in healthy donors. Deletions cut 4 bases from V and 5 bases from J, with 21 bases between. The CDR3 is made up of 16 amino acids. Germline V gives CDR1 SGHRS, CDR2 YFSETQ. This clone was observed a handful of times. Primers included in the PCR were 60 Vbeta and 13 Jbeta primers. Method: immunoSEQ multiplex PCR; TCRdb's copy keeps in-frame clones and lacks some. The sample lists 150,000 or so clones; roughly 79% were seen once. V gene TRBV5-1 combines with J gene TRBJ1-2; tentative D call: TRBD1 (5 bases). Sequenced: PBMCs. The receptor was isolated from a woman aged 40 to 50 in good health and CMV-seropositive. CDR3 nucleotide sequence: TGCGCCAGCAGCCACACTCGTCCACAGGACCTTTATGGCTACACCTTC. It encodes CASSHTRPQDLYGYTF.